This record looks at one T cell receptor beta chain sequence and its context. Its antigen is still unknown. No clone much larger than this one lies a single base away; base qualities are absent. The source of the sample is a study of technical replicates of blood from a handful of donors (dated by TCRdb to 2015 to 2018). The library was prepared using the immunoSEQ multiplex PCR assay. TCRdb re-hosts the immuneACCESS table, in-frame sequences only. Its copies lack some clones; in the studies checked, an unresolved V gene accounts for under half of them, and the cause for the rest is not known. The table for this sample lists under 95,000 clones; around 92% of them were counted only once. 0.35% to 0.45% of the sample rests with the top ten. The sample consisted of T cells isolated from PBMCs. This TCR came from a human donor in good health.

The DNA reads TGTGCCAGCAGCTTCGACAGGACGGTCTCTGGGGCCAACGTCCTGACTTTC. It translates to CASSFDRTVSGANVLTF. The V and J genes are TRBV7-2 and TRBJ2-6; TRBD1 is a weak D gene call, 6 bases matching. For CDR1 and CDR2, the germline V gene lists SGHTA and FQGNSA. Taken from cysteine to phenylalanine, the CDR3 has 17 residues. Just the 51-base CDR3 DNA is kept, in frame starting at base 1. V and J lose 3 bases and 0 bases, and a span of 12 bases separates them.